The 23 T cell receptor beta chains below come from one sample, sequenced in a study of identical twins. TCRdb reanalysed the 5' RACE reads using MiXCR and keeps one entry per CDR3 protein. This table has about 520,000 distinct CDR3 sequences, less than 25% appearing once. These records were also assigned to another study, of T cells expressing NK-cell markers.

Sequencing was carried out using CD4+ T cells sorted from blood. All receptors come from a woman aged 18-29 years in good health.

This clonotype appeared a few times. Here the CDR3 DNA reads TGTGCCAGCAGGGATGATCGGACGGGAGGAGTAGATGGCTACACCTTC. Translation: CASRDDRTGGVDGYTF. The chain couples TRBV12-3 or TRBV12-4 to TRBJ1-2, with D hard to call. The CDR3 has 16 residues. Trimming took off 6 bases at V and 6 bases at J, with 23 bases between the two ends.

This clonotype appeared a few times. The V call is TRBV18, the J call TRBJ1-5; weak D call: TRBD1 (5 bases). The CDR3 runs 12 residues. Trimming removed 6 bases at V and 7 bases at J, with 10 bases between. Germline V CDR1 and CDR2: KGHSH, LQKENI. In DNA form, the CDR3 reads TGTGCCAGCTCGACGGGGGAGCAGCCCCAGCATTTT. It is translated as CASSTGEQPQHF.

This clonotype was counted only a few times. The chain recombines TRBV20-1 with TRBJ2-7, with a weak D call TRBD2 (6 bases). Between the trimmed V and J ends, which lost 1 base and 3 bases, there was a span of 10 bases. Per the germline V gene, CDR1 is DFQATT and CDR2 is SNEGSKA (reference sequence). The CDR3 covers 13 residues. The DNA of the CDR3 is TGCAGTGCTAGAGTTGCGGGGATCTACGAGCAGTACTTC. Translating it yields CSARVAGIYEQYF.

This clonotype was observed a single time. The chain uses TRBV20-1 and TRBJ1-1; D possibly corresponds to TRBD1 (5 bases). V was trimmed by 6 bases and J by 3 bases, leaving 11 bases between them. The germline V gene encodes CDR1 DFQATT and CDR2 SNEGSKA (reference sequence). This CDR3 has 12 residues. The CDR3 is CSAPTDYTEAFF. CDR3 DNA: TGCAGTGCCCCGACAGATTACACTGAAGCTTTCTTT.

This sequence joins TRBV12-3 or TRBV12-4 and TRBJ2-2; no reliable D call. The CDR3 is 12 residues long. Trimming removed 7 bases from V and 6 bases from J, with 9 bases in between. This CDR3 reads CASTPWPGELFF. The CDR3 region has the DNA TGTGCCAGCACCCCCTGGCCCGGGGAGCTGTTTTTT.

This clonotype was picked up a small number of times. The J gene is TRBJ2-7, the V gene TRBV20-1; TRBD1 matches at 10 bases. Germline values: CDR1 DFQATT, CDR2 SNEGSKA (reference sequence). The CDR3 sequence is 14 residues long. Unmatched junction bases numbered 7, after V lost 6 bases and J lost 2 bases. This chain's CDR3 is CSARRDRGTYEQYF. The CDR3 region has the DNA TGCAGTGCCAGACGGGACAGGGGCACCTACGAGCAGTACTTC.

In its sample, this clonotype was seen a few times. CDR3 in DNA: TGCAGCGTCAAGGCCCCCTACTCCGGGACAGGACACTACGAGCAGTACTTC. The encoded protein is CSVKAPYSGTGHYEQYF. This chain uses TRBV29-1 with TRBJ2-7, with TRBD1 identical over 8 bases. Germline V gene lookup returns CDR1 SQVTM and CDR2 ANQGSEA. The CDR3 is made up of 17 amino acids. Losses at the gene ends were 6 bases for V and 3 bases for J; bases not matched to a gene: 19.

This clonotype came up a few times. The genes are TRBV7-2 and TRBJ2-7, with D perhaps assigned TRBD1 or TRBD2 (5 bases each). Germline CDR1 is SGHTA and CDR2 is FQGNSA. The CDR3 contains 15 residues. V dropped 2 bases and J dropped 5 bases, with 16 bases sitting between them. The CDR3 spells CASSLRKGTSNEQYF. The CDR3 DNA is TGTGCCAGCAGCTTAAGAAAAGGGACGAGCAACGAGCAGTACTTC.

V usage is TRBV7-2 and J usage is TRBJ2-1, with 12 bases matching TRBD2. The CDR3 runs to 15 residues. V lost 1 base and J lost 9; bases outside the gene matches: 4. In germline, CDR1 is SGHTA, CDR2 FQGNSA. CDR3 DNA sequence: TGTGCCAGCAGCTTAGACGGGACTAGCGGGTCTGAGCAGTTCTTC. Amino acids: CASSLDGTSGSEQFF.

The chain has TRBV6-6 and TRBJ2-7; D perhaps matches TRBD2 (5 bases). There are 13 residues in the CDR3. The V gene's germline CDR1 is MNHNY and CDR2 SVGAGI (reference sequence). Between the trimmed V and J ends, which lost 7 bases and 0 bases, there was a span of 10 bases. The CDR3 region is CASMDTSSYEQYF. The CDR3 nucleotides are TGTGCCAGCATGGATACTAGCTCCTACGAGCAGTACTTC.

This clonotype was seen a handful of times. The V gene is TRBV12-3 or TRBV12-4, the J gene TRBJ1-4; the D is unclear. The CDR3 spans 14 residues. V lost 5 bases and J lost 5, with 12 bases in between. As DNA, the CDR3 is TGTGCCAGCAGTCTCCGGACGGTCAATGAAAAACTGTTTTTT. Translating it yields CASSLRTVNEKLFF.

This clonotype was observed a few times. CDR3 DNA: TGTGCCAGCAGCTTAGGCAGTGGCTATGGTGCTGAAGCTTTCTTT. As protein: CASSLGSGYGAEAFF. This chain joins TRBV7-2 and TRBJ1-1, with unresolved D. The CDR3 consists of 15 residues. CDR1 and CDR2 from the germline V gene are SGHTA and FQGNSA. V lost 1 base, J lost 6 bases, and 15 bases lay in between.

This clonotype was seen a few times. The chain uses TRBV12-3 or TRBV12-4 and TRBJ2-3; TRBD2 matches at 15 bases. The CDR3 has 15 residues. V shed 5 bases and J 7 bases; nucleotides not matched to a gene: 4. The CDR3 is CASSRTSGGANTQYF. The CDR3 nucleotides are TGTGCCAGCAGTCGGACTAGCGGGGGGGCAAATACGCAGTATTTT.

This clonotype was seen a few times. The genes are TRBV7-7 and TRBJ2-3, with no clear D. Germline CDR1 is SSHAT and CDR2 is FNYEAQ (reference sequence). The CDR3 extends over 14 amino acids. The V end was cut by 6 bases, the J end by 2 bases, with 12 bases between. Here the CDR3 DNA reads TGTGCCAGCAGTCTCCTGCTTAACACAGATACGCAGTATTTT. Encoded protein: CASSLLLNTDTQYF.

This clonotype was counted only a few times. V usage is TRBV5-5 and J usage is TRBJ2-3; D is unresolved. The ends were cut back, 2 bases at V and 3 bases at J, with 4 bases in the middle. The CDR3 has 12 amino acids. Germline values: CDR1 SGHKS, CDR2 YYEKEE (reference sequence). Written as DNA, the CDR3 is TGTGCCAGCAGCTTTCAGACAGATACGCAGTATTTT. It yields the protein CASSFQTDTQYF.

This clonotype was seen more than once but under ten times. An end of the junction does not agree with germline; a read error may underlie this. J is TRBJ2-2 and V is TRBV11-2, with D possibly matching TRBD2 (6 bases). CDR1 and CDR2 (germline): SGHAT, FQNNGV. The CDR3 totals 16 residues. The CDR3 DNA is TGTGCCAGCAGTCGCGGGACGCCCATTAACACCGGGGAACTGTTTTTT. This sequence encodes CASSRGTPINTGELFF.

The CDR3 region is CAITAGSGSGANVLTF. The CDR3 DNA reads TGTGCCATCACCGCAGGGTCAGGCTCTGGGGCCAACGTCCTGACTTTC. This rearrangement joins TRBV6-2 or TRBV6-3 to TRBJ2-6; D possibly corresponds to TRBD1 (5 bases). Germline CDR1 and CDR2: MNHEY and SVGEGT. This CDR3 comprises 16 residues. The V end was cut by 10 bases, the J end by 0 bases, with 16 bases between.

This clonotype was found many times. The V and J genes are TRBV5-1 and TRBJ2-1, with D possibly called TRBD1 or TRBD2 (5 bases each). The CDR3 is 15 amino acids. The ends were cut back, 0 bases at V and 4 bases at J, with 11 bases in the middle. Looked up from germline, CDR1 is SGHRS and CDR2 is YFSETQ. CDR3 DNA: TGCGCCAGCAGCTTGGGAGGGACGGAATACAATGAGCAGTTCTTC. Translating it yields CASSLGGTEYNEQFF.

This chain links TRBV29-1 with TRBJ1-1; 9 bases are a match to TRBD1. The CDR3 has 16 amino acids. V shed 2 bases and J 5 bases; nucleotides not matched to a gene: 12. The germline CDR1 and CDR2 sequences are SQVTM and ANQGSEA. The CDR3 region is CSVELSGQGSKTEAFF. The CDR3 DNA sequence: TGCAGCGTTGAACTATCTGGACAGGGGTCTAAGACTGAAGCTTTCTTT.

The gene calls are TRBV20-1 and TRBJ2-5; maybe TRBD2 (5 bases). The CDR3 contains 14 residues. V lost 0 bases and J 7 bases, leaving 15 bases between the germline ends. Germline CDR1 reads DFQATT; CDR2 reads SNEGSKA (reference sequence). CDR3 loop: CSARDIGLEGTQYF. CDR3 sequence (DNA): TGCAGTGCTAGAGATATCGGCCTCGAGGGGACCCAGTACTTC.

This clonotype has at least ten counts. This chain uses TRBV4-2 with TRBJ2-5; 10 nucleotides line up with TRBD2. The CDR3 contains 14 residues. CDR1 LGHNA and CDR2 YNFKEQ come from the germline V gene. Losses at the gene ends were 5 bases for V and 3 bases for J; bases not matched to a gene: 3. CDR3 residues: CASSSGLAEETQYF. CDR3 bases: TGTGCCAGCAGCTCCGGACTAGCGGAAGAGACCCAGTACTTC.

The V call is TRBV9, the J call TRBJ2-2; D may be TRBD2 (6 bases). The germline V gene encodes CDR1 SGDLS and CDR2 YYNGEE. The CDR3 has 17 amino acids. Trimming pared 1 base from V and 0 bases from J, leaving 13 bases between. The CDR3 protein is CASSVRGTSANTGELFF. CDR3 nucleotide sequence: TGTGCCAGCAGCGTACGCGGGACCTCGGCGAACACCGGGGAGCTGTTTTTT.

This clonotype turned up a few times. The chain couples TRBV5-1 to TRBJ2-1; 7 nucleotides align to TRBD1. The germline V gene encodes CDR1 SGHRS and CDR2 YFSETQ. Trimming cost V 4 bases and J 4 bases; bases outside gene matches: 5. The CDR3 is 14 amino acids. The CDR3 protein is CASSQSTGYNEQFF. The CDR3 DNA is TGCGCCAGCAGCCAATCGACAGGGTACAATGAGCAGTTCTTC.